Sequencing of this T cell receptor beta chain was carried out in a study of blood T cell repertoires in COVID-19. The germline gives CDR1 GTSNPN, CDR2 SVGIG (reference sequence). The CDR3 is 14 amino acids. The germline V and J ends were trimmed by 0 bases and 7 bases, with 15 bases remaining between them. TCRdb's copy holds only in-frame clones and misses some; the assay was immunoSEQ multiplex PCR. The repertoire consists of tens of thousands of clones, with 80% to 90% occurring once and the leading ten covering over 15%. The sequencing input was peripheral blood. The chain uses TRBV30 and TRBJ1-1; D is undetermined. The receptor was derived from a woman aged 55-69 years with acute or convalescent COVID-19. The CDR3 bases are TGTGCCTGGAGTGTACTTGTTCTGAGATATGAAGCTTTCTTT. Encoded protein: CAWSVLVLRYEAFF.